Listed below are T cell receptor beta chains from one sample, sequenced in a study of beta chain features in type 1 diabetes. Produced via immunoSEQ multiplex PCR; TCRdb's table is partial and in-frame only. Of approximately 260,000 clones listed, around 21% are singletons. Sequencing used naive CD4+ T cells from blood. These receptor sequences come from a woman aged 40 to 55 with type 1 diabetes. Both conserved end residues are part of each CDR3. D genes are given only for firm matches. Only some rows state a clone size, as once, few, many or a class for expanded clones.

J: TRBJ2-7
size: -
V: TRBV28
D: -
CDR3: CASSNPGTVDEQYF
DNA: TGTGCCAGCAGTAACCCCGGGACTGTTGACGAGCAGTACTTC

J: TRBJ2-4
size: few
V: TRBV7-8
D: -
CDR3: CASSPRQDSKNIQYF
DNA: TGTGCCAGCAGCCCCCGACAGGACAGCAAAAACATTCAGTACTTC

J: TRBJ1-1
size: -
V: TRBV14
D: -
CDR3: CASSQSGMNTEAFF
DNA: TGTGCCAGCAGCCAATCGGGAATGAACACTGAAGCTTTCTTT

J: TRBJ1-4
size: few
V: TRBV29-1
D: TRBD1
CDR3: CSAGGEKLFF
DNA: TGCAGCGCAGGGGGTGAAAAACTGTTTTTT

J: TRBJ2-1
size: -
V: TRBV19
D: TRBD2
CDR3: CASSIRLAGNNEQFF
DNA: TGTGCCAGTAGTATAAGACTAGCGGGCAACAATGAGCAGTTCTTC

J: TRBJ2-1
size: few
V: TRBV4-3
D: TRBD1
CDR3: CASSPEGTGRNNEQFF
DNA: TGCGCCAGCAGCCCAGAGGGGACAGGGCGGAACAATGAGCAGTTCTTC

J: TRBJ2-7
size: -
V: TRBV7-2
D: -
CDR3: CASSLGQDYEQYF
DNA: TGTGCCAGCAGCCTCGGACAAGACTACGAGCAGTACTTC

J: TRBJ1-1
size: -
V: TRBV2
D: -
CDR3: CATQGRGNTEAFF
DNA: TGTGCCACCCAGGGTCGAGGGAACACTGAAGCTTTCTTT

J: TRBJ2-5
size: few
V: TRBV2
D: -
CDR3: CASSERTARETQYF
DNA: TGTGCCAGCAGTGAAAGGACAGCGAGAGAGACCCAGTACTTC

J: TRBJ1-2
size: -
V: TRBV7-9
D: -
CDR3: CASSYSGTYYGYTF
DNA: TGTGCCAGCAGCTATTCGGGAACTTACTATGGCTACACCTTC

J: TRBJ2-2
size: few
V: TRBV19
D: TRBD2
CDR3: CASSASGLVIGELFF
DNA: TGTGCCAGTAGTGCTAGCGGGCTCGTCATCGGGGAGCTGTTTTTT

J: TRBJ2-6
size: -
V: TRBV11-3
D: -
CDR3: CASSQDNSVGGANVLTF
DNA: TGTGCCAGCAGCCAGGACAACTCCGTGGGTGGGGCCAACGTCCTGACTTTC

J: TRBJ2-5
size: -
V: TRBV7-6
D: TRBD1
CDR3: CASSPGQLETQYF
DNA: TGTGCCAGCAGCCCGGGACAGCTAGAGACCCAGTACTTC

J: TRBJ2-7
size: few
V: TRBV6-6
D: -
CDR3: CASSYLLSYEQYF
DNA: TGTGCCAGCAGTTATCTGCTATCCTACGAGCAGTACTTC

J: TRBJ1-5
size: few
V: TRBV30
D: -
CDR3: CAWSPQGQPQHF
DNA: TGTGCCTGGAGTCCCCAGGGTCAGCCCCAGCATTTT

J: TRBJ1-4
size: -
V: TRBV10-3
D: TRBD1
CDR3: CAISDPGTGPTNEKLFF
DNA: TGTGCCATCAGTGACCCCGGGACAGGGCCTACTAATGAAAAACTGTTTTTT

J: TRBJ2-2
size: few
V: TRBV9
D: TRBD2
CDR3: CASSVSGGNTGELFF
DNA: TGTGCCAGCAGCGTAAGCGGGGGGAACACCGGGGAGCTGTTTTTT

J: TRBJ1-6
size: -
V: TRBV9
D: -
CDR3: CASSVGGRGRSPLHF
DNA: TGTGCCAGCAGCGTAGGCGGCAGGGGACGTTCACCCCTCCACTTT

J: TRBJ2-7
size: few
V: TRBV29-1
D: -
CDR3: CSVGRLEGPYEQYF
DNA: TGCAGCGTTGGGAGGCTAGAAGGCCCCTACGAGCAGTACTTC

J: TRBJ2-7
size: few
V: TRBV21-1
D: -
CDR3: CASSLRGQGSYEQYF
DNA: TGTGCCAGCAGCCTCCGGGGACAGGGCTCCTACGAGCAGTACTTC

J: TRBJ2-5
size: -
V: TRBV29-1
D: -
CDR3: CSVEVEAQYF
DNA: TGCAGCGTTGAAGTGGAGGCCCAGTACTTC

J: TRBJ2-5
size: few
V: TRBV29-1
D: TRBD2
CDR3: CSVGPEAGGRKETQYF
DNA: TGCAGCGTTGGTCCGGAAGCGGGGGGGCGTAAAGAGACCCAGTACTTC

J: TRBJ2-1
size: few
V: TRBV4-2
D: TRBD2
CDR3: CASSQDSPIAGEGDEQFF
DNA: TGTGCCAGCAGCCAAGATTCCCCGATAGCGGGAGAGGGGGATGAGCAGTTCTTC

J: TRBJ1-1
size: -
V: TRBV15
D: -
CDR3: CATSRGRGNTEAFF
DNA: TGTGCCACCAGCAGAGGCCGGGGGAACACTGAAGCTTTCTTT

J: TRBJ1-5
size: -
V: TRBV27
D: -
CDR3: CASSSQDSNQPQHF
DNA: TGTGCCAGCAGTTCACAGGATAGCAATCAGCCCCAGCATTTT

J: TRBJ2-7
size: -
V: TRBV4-3
D: TRBD2
CDR3: CASSQIAGDGYEQYF
DNA: TGCGCCAGCAGCCAAATAGCGGGAGACGGATACGAGCAGTACTTC

J: TRBJ2-7
size: -
V: TRBV15
D: -
CDR3: CATSRVGGGYEQYF
DNA: TGTGCCACCAGCAGAGTTGGGGGCGGTTACGAGCAGTACTTC

J: TRBJ1-1
size: -
V: TRBV7-9
D: TRBD1
CDR3: CASSLRGTGDTEAFF
DNA: TGTGCCAGCAGCTTAAGGGGGACAGGGGACACTGAAGCTTTCTTT

J: TRBJ2-7
size: -
V: TRBV7-2
D: -
CDR3: CASSASGTTYEQYF
DNA: TGTGCCAGCAGCGCATCAGGGACAACCTACGAGCAGTACTTC

J: TRBJ2-7
size: few
V: TRBV30
D: TRBD2
CDR3: CAWSYGTSEIYEQYF
DNA: TGTGCCTGGAGTTATGGGACTAGCGAGATCTACGAGCAGTACTTC

J: TRBJ1-2
size: -
V: TRBV6-6
D: -
CDR3: CASSPRGGADYGYTF
DNA: TGTGCCAGCAGTCCACGGGGAGGGGCTGACTATGGCTACACCTTC

J: TRBJ2-1
size: -
V: TRBV28
D: -
CDR3: CASRGPRGKYNEQFF
DNA: TGTGCCAGCAGGGGGCCCAGGGGAAAGTACAATGAGCAGTTCTTC

J: TRBJ1-4
size: few
V: TRBV5-1
D: -
CDR3: CASSPGTKGEKLFF
DNA: TGCGCCAGCAGCCCCGGGACTAAAGGAGAAAAACTGTTTTTT

J: TRBJ2-7
size: few
V: TRBV5-1
D: TRBD1
CDR3: CASGGQEPYEQYF
DNA: TGCGCCAGCGGAGGACAGGAACCTTACGAGCAGTACTTC

J: TRBJ2-1
size: once
V: TRBV25-1
D: TRBD2
CDR3: CASSEPGLAVYNEQFF
DNA: TGTGCCAGCAGTGAGCCGGGACTAGCGGTATACAATGAGCAGTTCTTC

J: TRBJ1-5
size: -
V: TRBV7-9
D: -
CDR3: CASSLAQDQPQHF
DNA: TGTGCCAGCAGCTTAGCGCAGGATCAGCCCCAGCATTTT

J: TRBJ2-5
size: few
V: TRBV28
D: -
CDR3: CASSSPHSLGETQYF
DNA: TGTGCCAGCAGCTCCCCCCACAGCCTGGGAGAGACCCAGTACTTC

J: TRBJ1-1
size: few
V: TRBV5-6
D: -
CDR3: CASSRSRTEAFF
DNA: TGTGCCAGCAGCAGGAGCCGGACTGAAGCTTTCTTT

J: TRBJ2-1
size: few
V: TRBV11-2
D: -
CDR3: CASSLSSYNEQFF
DNA: TGTGCCAGCAGCCTAAGCTCCTACAATGAGCAGTTCTTC

J: TRBJ1-2
size: few
V: TRBV2
D: -
CDR3: CASSGSGASGYTF
DNA: TGTGCCAGCAGTGGGTCAGGGGCGTCTGGCTACACCTTC

J: TRBJ2-1
size: few
V: TRBV7-3
D: TRBD2
CDR3: CASSPGSGVAIYNEQFF
DNA: TGTGCCAGCAGCCCAGGAAGCGGGGTAGCTATTTACAATGAGCAGTTCTTC

J: TRBJ2-1
size: few
V: TRBV2
D: -
CDR3: CATRAASYNEQFF
DNA: TGTGCCACCAGAGCGGCCTCCTACAATGAGCAGTTCTTC

J: TRBJ1-2
size: -
V: TRBV13
D: -
CDR3: CASSLPGAGSYGYTF
DNA: TGTGCCAGCAGCTTACCCGGAGCGGGGAGCTATGGCTACACCTTC

J: TRBJ1-2
size: -
V: TRBV6-6
D: -
CDR3: CASSYPAGENYGYTF
DNA: TGTGCCAGCAGTTACCCCGCGGGGGAGAACTATGGCTACACCTTC

J: TRBJ1-2
size: few
V: TRBV9
D: -
CDR3: CASSLQGDGYTF
DNA: TGTGCCAGCAGCTTGCAGGGTGATGGCTACACCTTC

J: TRBJ2-1
size: -
V: TRBV28
D: TRBD2
CDR3: CASRTTSGGNYNEQFF
DNA: TGTGCCAGCAGAACGACTAGCGGGGGAAATTACAATGAGCAGTTCTTC

J: TRBJ2-1
size: -
V: TRBV4-3
D: -
CDR3: CASSQGGGGADEQFF
DNA: TGCGCCAGCAGCCAAGGTGGAGGAGGTGCCGATGAGCAGTTCTTC

J: TRBJ1-4
size: few
V: TRBV27
D: -
CDR3: CASSSAGEVDEKLFF
DNA: TGTGCCAGCAGTTCGGCAGGGGAAGTGGATGAAAAACTGTTTTTT

J: TRBJ2-2
size: few
V: TRBV14
D: TRBD1
CDR3: CASRDRDPGELFF
DNA: TGTGCCAGCAGAGACAGGGACCCCGGGGAGCTGTTTTTT

J: TRBJ2-3
size: -
V: TRBV2
D: -
CDR3: CASSGIGSLTGWTDTQYF
DNA: TGTGCCAGCAGTGGAATCGGGAGCCTGACGGGTTGGACAGATACGCAGTATTTT

J: TRBJ1-1
size: -
V: TRBV5-1
D: TRBD1
CDR3: CASGPQGGPTEAFF
DNA: TGCGCCAGCGGACCGCAGGGGGGCCCCACTGAAGCTTTCTTT